This T cell receptor beta chain was captured by sequencing in a study of blood T cell repertoires in COVID-19. Overall study: From T cells, B-cell-depleted T cells, or PBMCs came the material, which was cDNA or gDNA.

The CDR3 runs 17 residues. Germline V gives CDR1 SGHVS, CDR2 FQNEAQ. After removal of 1 base from V and 4 bases from J, the junction contained 9 bases not matched to a gene. This clone was observed a handful of times. In the source study's methods: Amplification of reference gene primers provided the estimated nucleated cell counts. Repertoires were generated with immunoSEQ multiplex PCR, while TCRdb's copy carries only in-frame clones and drops some. The D gene and trimming were derived from the DNA, and the V and J assignments and clone size from that table. In the table there are 340,000 or so clones, 83% of which are singletons.

The sequencing input was peripheral blood. The chain is built from TRBV7-8 and TRBJ1-5, with 8 nucleotides matching TRBD1. This clonotype was obtained from a man aged 30 to 45 with active or convalescent COVID-19. The CDR3 DNA reads TGTGCCAGCAGCTTAGGTTTTAGGACAGGGCTAAATCAGCCCCAGCATTTT. Its protein product is CASSLGFRTGLNQPQHF.